This T cell receptor beta chain derives from a study of T-cell memory formation after mild COVID-19. This clonotype was detected ten times or more. Its antigen is still unknown. Study-level findings and limits: CD4+ contracting clones lay mainly in CM and EM, CD8+ ones in EMRA.

TCRdb recomputed calls from the 5' RACE reads with MiXCR, one row per CDR3 protein. The sample includes some 330,000 distinct CDR3 sequences, around a fifth seen only once; the top ten take 12%. Germline loops: CDR1 LGHNA, CDR2 YNFKEQ. Trimming cost V 0 bases and J 2 bases; bases outside gene matches: 3. The length of the CDR3 is 15 residues. The sample taken for sequencing was PBMCs or a T cell subset sorted from them (not recorded which). V gene TRBV4-2 combines with J gene TRBJ1-2; 7 nucleotides align to TRBD1. The TCR sequence derives from an adult woman who had mild COVID-19 (a few samples of this study predate the infection). Cell type and time point are not known. This CDR3 reads CASSQEQGPNYGYTF. The CDR3, as DNA: TGTGCCAGCAGCCAAGAACAGGGGCCCAACTATGGCTACACCTTC.